Each of the 31 T cell receptor beta chains below was sequenced from the same sample in a study of T cells in Graves' hyperthyroidism and ophthalmopathy. Amplified TCR beta CDR3 regions derived from RNA transcripts. The primer set for the first-round RT-PCR of the TCR CDR3 was HTBI. TCRdb ran MiXCR on the multiplex PCR reads and lists one entry per CDR3 protein. The sample holds roughly 500,000 distinct CDR3 sequences, 15% to 20% seen once. Specimen: blood. All receptors come from a young woman with Graves' ophthalmopathy.

This clonotype came up a few times. The chain has TRBV5-1 and TRBJ1-4; D not certain. Trimming removed 0 bases from V and 3 bases from J, with 9 bases in between. The CDR3 extends over 15 amino acids. CDR1 and CDR2 (germline): SGHRS, YFSETQ. The CDR3 nucleotides read TGCGCCAGCAGCTTGGGGGTGACACCTAATGAAAAACTGTTTTTT. This sequence encodes CASSLGVTPNEKLFF. The whole variable domain, filled in from reference TRBV5-1 and TRBJ1-4, reads KAGVTQTPRYLIKTRGQQVTLSCSPISGHRSVSWYQQTPGQGLQFLFEYFSETQRNKGNFPGRFSGRQFSNSRSEMNVSTLELGDSALYLCASSLGVTPNEKLFFGSGTQLSVL.

The CDR3 is CASSYWDLAEFSTDTQYF. The CDR3 nucleotides read TGTGCCAGCAGCTATTGGGATCTAGCGGAGTTTAGCACAGATACGCAGTATTTT. The chain uses TRBV7-6 and TRBJ2-3; 7 bases line up with TRBD2. Per the germline V gene, CDR1 is SGHVS and CDR2 is FNYEAQ. The trim removed 4 bases at V and 0 bases at J, leaving 13 bases unmatched. The CDR3 consists of 18 residues. The entire variable domain, with the rest obtained from reference TRBV7-6 and TRBJ2-3, is as follows: GAGVSQSPRYKVTKRGQDVALRCDPISGHVSLYWYRQALGQGPEFLTYFNYEAQQDKSGLPNDRFSAERPEGSISTLTIQRTEQRDSAMYRCASSYWDLAEFSTDTQYFGPGTRLTVL.

The chain has TRBV12-3 or TRBV12-4 and TRBJ1-3; the D gene is possibly TRBD1 (6 bases). V lost 8 bases to trimming and J lost 0 bases, with 17 bases between them. The CDR3 spans 16 residues. CDR3: CASADRTFDSGNTIYF. The CDR3 region has the DNA TGTGCCAGCGCCGACAGGACATTCGACTCTGGAAACACCATATATTTT.

A few counts support this clonotype. CDR3: CSASSDRGLPTETQYF. The CDR3 nucleotides are TGCAGTGCTAGTAGCGACAGGGGTTTGCCTACGGAGACCCAGTACTTC. The chain employs TRBV20-1 and TRBJ2-5; 8 positions agree with TRBD1. Germline trimming cut 3 bases from V and 5 bases from J; bases unmatched to any gene: 14. The length of the CDR3 is 16 residues. Per the germline V gene, CDR1 is DFQATT and CDR2 is SNEGSKA (reference sequence).

The chain employs TRBV15 and TRBJ2-7; 7 positions agree with TRBD1. Germline loops: CDR1 LNHNV, CDR2 YYDKDF (reference sequence). V dropped 0 bases and J dropped 0; count of bases not matched to a gene: 2. The CDR3 is 15 amino acids. The CDR3, as DNA: TGTGCCACCAGCAGAGACCGGGACAGCTCCTACGAGCAGTACTTC. Protein product: CATSRDRDSSYEQYF. The full variable domain, its missing parts supplied by reference TRBV15 and TRBJ2-7, is DAMVIQNPRYQVTQFGKPVTLSCSQTLNHNVMYWYQQKSSQAPKLLFHYYDKDFNNEADTPDNFQSRRPNTSFCFLDIRSPGLGDTAMYLCATSRDRDSSYEQYFGPGTRLTVT.

This clonotype was observed a handful of times. The CDR3 nucleotides are TGCAGTGCTAGCCAAGGCACAAGGGCCCATACGCAGTATTTT. Encoded protein: CSASQGTRAHTQYF. This chain connects TRBV20-1 to TRBJ2-3; D gene uncertain. V lost 3 bases to trimming and J lost 7 bases, with 17 bases between them. CDR3 length: 14 amino acids. Germline CDR1 is DFQATT and CDR2 is SNEGSKA (reference sequence).

Only a few counts were recorded for this clonotype. The rearrangement links TRBV7-8 to TRBJ2-7; TRBD1 matches 7 bases. The CDR3 runs 15 residues. The trim removed 9 bases at V and 1 base at J, leaving 12 bases unmatched. Germline CDR1 is SGHVS and CDR2 is FQNEAQ. The CDR3 spells CASVPRTGRSYEQYF. CDR3 in DNA: TGTGCCAGTGTCCCTAGGACAGGAAGATCCTACGAGCAGTACTTC.

The table lists this clonotype with a few counts. The chain links TRBV18 to TRBJ2-7, with 7 nucleotides matching TRBD1. The trim removed 3 bases at V and 3 bases at J, leaving 11 bases unmatched. Germline values: CDR1 KGHSH, CDR2 LQKENI. The CDR3 is 16 amino acids. CDR3 residues: CASSPRTGDRGYEQYF. The CDR3 DNA sequence: TGTGCCAGCTCACCCCGGACAGGAGATAGAGGCTACGAGCAGTACTTC.

The chain employs TRBV6-5 and TRBJ2-3; 9 bases are shared with TRBD2. Losses at the gene ends were 2 bases for V and 3 bases for J; bases not matched to a gene: 9. Germline V gene data show CDR1 as MNHEY and CDR2 as SVGAGI. The CDR3 has 17 amino acids. This CDR3 is CASSYALAGDMTDTQYF. Here the CDR3 DNA reads TGTGCCAGCAGTTACGCCTTAGCGGGAGATATGACAGATACGCAGTATTTT.

The sample holds a few counts of this clonotype. This chain's CDR3 is CASSEAENTGELFF. The CDR3 region has the DNA TGTGCCAGCAGTGAGGCAGAGAACACCGGGGAGCTGTTTTTT. This sequence joins TRBV6-4 and TRBJ2-2; unclear D gene. Per germline, CDR1 MRHNA and CDR2 SNTAGT. V gave up 3 bases and J gave up 1 base, with 6 bases separating them. The CDR3 runs 14 residues.

CDR3 sequence: CASSLDPGTGYWDEQFF. CDR3 sequence (DNA): TGTGCCAGCAGCTTAGATCCCGGGACAGGGTACTGGGATGAGCAGTTCTTC. The rearrangement links TRBV11-2 to TRBJ2-1; 9 positions agree with TRBD1. The J segment lost 8 bases and the V segment lost 0 bases, leaving 11 bases of the junction unmatched. Looked up from germline, CDR1 is SGHAT and CDR2 is FQNNGV. The CDR3 sequence is 17 residues long. Based on the CDR3 plus reference TRBV11-2 and TRBJ2-1, the full variable domain is EAGVAQSPRYKIIEKRQSVAFWCNPISGHATLYWYQQILGQGPKLLIQFQNNGVVDDSQLPKDRFSAERLKGVDSTLKIQPAKLEDSAVYLCASSLDPGTGYWDEQFFGPGTRLTVL.

The chain recombines TRBV20-1 with TRBJ2-2; D remains unclear. V was pared by 0 bases and J by 2 bases, with 10 bases between. In germline, CDR1 is DFQATT, CDR2 SNEGSKA (reference sequence). The length of the CDR3 is 15 residues. The CDR3 coding sequence is TGCAGTGCTAGAGATCGGATAGTAAACACCGGGGAGCTGTTTTTT. Protein sequence: CSARDRIVNTGELFF.

This clonotype was recorded at least ten times. The V and J genes are TRBV12-3 or TRBV12-4 and TRBJ2-1, with 9 nucleotides matching TRBD2. The CDR3 is 18 amino acids. V lost 4 bases to trimming and J lost 3 bases; unmatched junction nucleotides: 13. The CDR3 DNA sequence: TGTGCCAGCAGTTCGAGTCTCGGGCGGGAGGGCGACTACAATGAGCAGTTCTTC. It encodes CASSSSLGREGDYNEQFF.

This clonotype appeared a few times. V gene TRBV6-2 or TRBV6-3 combines with J gene TRBJ2-3; 10 bases are a match to TRBD2. The junction had 18 bases not matched to a gene; V was cut back by 11 bases and J by 4 bases. From germline, CDR1 is MNHEY and CDR2 SVGEGT. CDR3 length: 17 amino acids. The CDR3 region is CAVRRWSSGRRPDTQYF. CDR3 bases: TGTGCCGTCAGACGCTGGAGTAGCGGGAGGAGACCAGATACGCAGTATTTT.

About this clonotype: A read error may explain this, as a much larger clone is one base away. The genes are TRBV20-1 and TRBJ2-3; D may be TRBD1 (6 bases). CDR1 DFQATT and CDR2 SNEGSKA come from the germline V gene (reference sequence). This CDR3 is 12 amino acids long. Trimming shortened V by 3 bases and J by 5 bases, and 9 bases separated the two germline ends. Written as DNA, the CDR3 is TGCAGTGCTAGTCAGGGGATAGATACGCAGTATTTT. It yields the protein CSASQGIDTQYF.

The chain joins TRBV28 to TRBJ1-5; 8 nucleotides align to TRBD1. Germline values: CDR1 MDHEN, CDR2 SYDVKM. J lost 5 bases, V lost 5 bases, and 5 bases had no gene match. The CDR3 covers 14 residues. The CDR3: CASSPRTGHQPQHF. The CDR3 DNA reads as TGTGCCAGCAGTCCGCGGACAGGGCATCAGCCCCAGCATTTT.

This chain joins TRBV12-3 or TRBV12-4 and TRBJ1-4, with TRBD1 matching over 8 bases. V was pared by 6 bases and J by 0 bases, with 9 bases of the junction left unmatched. The CDR3 is made up of 17 amino acids. CDR3 in DNA: TGTGCCAGCAGCCTCGACAGGGGCACTTCAACTAATGAAAAACTGTTTTTT. Encoded protein: CASSLDRGTSTNEKLFF.

This clonotype was detected many times. This chain connects TRBV24-1 to TRBJ1-5, with D possibly TRBD1 on 6 matching bases. Trimming removed 8 bases from V and 3 bases from J, with 25 bases in between. The CDR3 is 18 amino acids. CDR1 and CDR2 from the germline V gene are KGHDR and SFDVKD. The CDR3 is CATTRRAPPGVYNQPQHF. The CDR3 nucleotides read TGTGCCACCACCCGGCGCGCTCCCCCAGGGGTTTACAATCAGCCCCAGCATTTT.

This clonotype occurred many times. The V gene is TRBV30, the J gene TRBJ2-7; D is perhaps TRBD1 or TRBD2 (5 bases each). The CDR3 has 12 residues. Germline V lookup: CDR1 GTSNPN, CDR2 SVGIG (reference sequence). V gave up 7 bases and J gave up 7 bases, with 17 bases separating them. The CDR3 loop reads CASPGPPWEQYF. In nucleotides, the CDR3 is TGTGCCTCACCGGGACCGCCGTGGGAGCAGTACTTC.

This clonotype was seen many times. This chain connects TRBV3-1 to TRBJ2-7; D unclear. This CDR3 contains 13 residues. Trimming took off 2 bases at V and 2 bases at J, with 7 bases between the two ends. The V gene's germline CDR1 is LGHDT and CDR2 YNNKEL (reference sequence). CDR3 in amino acids: CASSQSGPYEQYF. CDR3 nucleotide sequence: TGTGCCAGCAGCCAATCTGGGCCCTACGAGCAGTACTTC.

This clonotype was seen many times. V usage is TRBV7-2 and J usage is TRBJ2-3, with a weak D call TRBD1 (5 bases). V was pared by 6 bases and J by 0 bases, with 10 bases between. The V gene's germline CDR1 is SGHTA and CDR2 FQGNSA. The CDR3 runs to 14 residues. CDR3 DNA: TGTGCCAGCAGTTGGAGACAGAGCACAGATACGCAGTATTTT. Encoded protein: CASSWRQSTDTQYF.

The rearrangement uses TRBV6-2 or TRBV6-3 and TRBJ2-7; 7 nucleotides match TRBD1. J was trimmed by 2 bases and V by 6 bases; bases with no gene match: 22. The length of the CDR3 is 19 residues. Looked up from germline, CDR1 is MNHEY and CDR2 is SVGEGT. The CDR3 DNA follows: TGTGCCAGCAGCCAGCCGGACAGGCCGCCGATTCCTTCCCCCTACGAGCAGTACTTC. This sequence encodes CASSQPDRPPIPSPYEQYF.

This chain links TRBV27 with TRBJ2-7, with D possibly matching TRBD2 (5 bases). The CDR3 sequence is 15 residues long. In germline, CDR1 is MNHEY, CDR2 SMNVEV (reference sequence). Trimming took 6 bases from V and 3 from J, leaving 18 bases between them. CDR3 residues: CASSLTGMGFYEQYF. In nucleotides, the CDR3 is TGTGCCAGCAGCTTAACGGGAATGGGATTCTACGAGCAGTACTTC.

In this sample, this clonotype turned up a few times. This chain uses TRBV19 with TRBJ2-1, with 7 bases that match TRBD2. This CDR3 comprises 15 residues. Germline V gene data show CDR1 as LNHDA and CDR2 as SQIVND (reference sequence). Trimming took 1 base from V and 4 from J; bases not matched to a gene: 4. CDR3 sequence: CASSIVPGRYNEQFF. The CDR3 DNA sequence: TGTGCCAGTAGTATAGTCCCCGGGAGGTACAATGAGCAGTTCTTC.

This clonotype was seen ten or more times. The chain uses TRBV7-8 and TRBJ1-2; D may be TRBD1 (5 bases). Germline values: CDR1 SGHVS, CDR2 FQNEAQ. This CDR3 has 14 amino acids. The V gene lost 5 bases and the J gene lost 4 bases, with 14 bases spanning the gap. This CDR3 reads CASSGRDGVYGYTF. DNA for the CDR3: TGTGCCAGCAGCGGCCGGGACGGAGTCTATGGCTACACCTTC.

As to this clonotype: Being one base from a much bigger clone, this may be a read error. The chain combines TRBV7-2 with TRBJ2-5; D gene ambiguous. The germline gives CDR1 SGHTA, CDR2 FQGNSA. The V and J ends lost 3 bases and 4 bases respectively, with 9 bases between them. The CDR3 is 13 residues long. CDR3 region: CTSSFWSPETQYF. The DNA for the CDR3 is TGTACCAGCAGCTTCTGGTCCCCAGAGACCCAGTACTTC.

This clonotype was recorded many times. V gene TRBV6-1 combines with J gene TRBJ2-3, with 8 bases identical to TRBD1. V was clipped by 6 bases and J by 2 bases; unmatched bases: 7. This CDR3 spans 15 amino acids. From germline, CDR1 is MNHNS and CDR2 SASEGT. As DNA, the CDR3 is TGTGCCAGCAGCGTCGGACAGGGCAACACAGATACGCAGTATTTT. It is translated as CASSVGQGNTDTQYF.

The chain uses TRBV19 and TRBJ2-1; D gene ambiguous. CDR1 is LNHDA and CDR2 is SQIVND in the germline V gene (reference sequence). Trimming pared 2 bases from V and 1 base from J, leaving 0 bases between. This CDR3 contains 12 residues. CDR3 in amino acids: CASSISYNEQFF. In nucleotides, the CDR3 is TGTGCCAGTAGTATATCCTACAATGAGCAGTTCTTC. The entire variable domain, with the rest obtained from reference TRBV19 and TRBJ2-1, is as follows: DGGITQSPKYLFRKEGQNVTLSCEQNLNHDAMYWYRQDPGQGLRLIYYSQIVNDFQKGDIAEGYSVSREKKESFPLTVTSAQKNPTAFYLCASSISYNEQFFGPGTRLTVL.

This clonotype was seen many times. The V call is TRBV28, the J call TRBJ1-1; a weak D match, TRBD1 (6 bases). V shed 10 bases and J shed 0 bases, with 15 bases lying between them. The CDR3 is made up of 14 amino acids. Germline V gene data show CDR1 as MDHEN and CDR2 as SYDVKM. The CDR3 spells CATSPDRLNTEAFF. In DNA, the CDR3 is TGTGCCACCTCCCCCGACAGGTTGAACACTGAAGCTTTCTTT.

V and J are TRBV20-1 and TRBJ2-1; no firm D call. The ends were cut back, 5 bases at V and 4 bases at J, with 9 bases in the middle. The CDR3 is 12 amino acids. Germline CDR1 and CDR2: DFQATT and SNEGSKA (reference sequence). The CDR3 is CSARDSYNEQFF. The CDR3 nucleotides read TGCAGTGCTCGCGACTCTTACAATGAGCAGTTCTTC.

A remark on this clonotype: A much larger clone differs from this one at a single base, so this may be a read error. This rearrangement joins TRBV20-1 to TRBJ2-1; TRBD2 matches at 10 bases. The CDR3 is 13 residues long. Germline assignment: CDR1 DFQATT and CDR2 SNEGSKA (reference sequence). The CDR3 DNA reads as TGCAGCCTAGCGGGAGTGGGCTACAATGTGCAGTTCTTC. It is translated as CSLAGVGYNVQFF.